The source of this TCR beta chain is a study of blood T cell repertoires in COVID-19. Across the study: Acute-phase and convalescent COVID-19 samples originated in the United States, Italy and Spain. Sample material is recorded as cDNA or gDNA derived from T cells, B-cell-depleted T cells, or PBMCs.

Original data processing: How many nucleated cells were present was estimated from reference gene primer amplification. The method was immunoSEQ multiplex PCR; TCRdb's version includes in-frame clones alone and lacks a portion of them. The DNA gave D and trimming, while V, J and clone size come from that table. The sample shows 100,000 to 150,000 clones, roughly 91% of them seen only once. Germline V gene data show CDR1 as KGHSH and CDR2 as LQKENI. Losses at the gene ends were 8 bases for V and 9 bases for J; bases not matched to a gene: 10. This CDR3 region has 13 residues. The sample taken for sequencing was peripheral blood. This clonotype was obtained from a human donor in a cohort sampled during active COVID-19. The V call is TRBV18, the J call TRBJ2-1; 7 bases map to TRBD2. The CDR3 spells CASRQRDPPEQFF. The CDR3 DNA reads TGTGCCAGCCGGCAGCGGGATCCCCCTGAGCAGTTCTTC.